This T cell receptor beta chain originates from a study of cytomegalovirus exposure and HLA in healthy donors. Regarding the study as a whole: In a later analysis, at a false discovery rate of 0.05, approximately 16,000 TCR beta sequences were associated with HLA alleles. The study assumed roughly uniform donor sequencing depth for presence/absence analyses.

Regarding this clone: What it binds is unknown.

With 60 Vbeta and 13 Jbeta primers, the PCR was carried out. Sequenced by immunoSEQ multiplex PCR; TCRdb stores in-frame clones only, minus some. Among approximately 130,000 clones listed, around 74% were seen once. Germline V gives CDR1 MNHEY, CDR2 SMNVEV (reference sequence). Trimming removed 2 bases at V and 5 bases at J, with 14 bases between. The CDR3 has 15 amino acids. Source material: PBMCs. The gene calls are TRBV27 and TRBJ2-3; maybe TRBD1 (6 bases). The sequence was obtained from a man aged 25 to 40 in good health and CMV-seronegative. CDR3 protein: CASSLTGWVGDTQYF. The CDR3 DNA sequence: TGTGCCAGCAGTTTAACAGGGTGGGTAGGAGATACGCAGTATTTT.